This TCR beta chain derives from a study of T cell responses to AZD1222 COVID-19 vaccine. Notes on this clone: Its specificity is unknown.

This table comes from immunoSEQ multiplex PCR, and its TCRdb copy is limited to in-frame clones, with some not included. The sample yields about 100,000 clones, around 87% seen once. Study-level results: Just a handful of AZD1222 recipients were seropositive at baseline. At 160-218 and 743-854, vaccine-associated CD4 TCRs were dominant, and they spanned spike.

The germline V gene encodes CDR1 SGHAT and CDR2 FQNNGV. Trimming shortened V by 2 bases and J by 6 bases, and 13 bases separated the two germline ends. The CDR3 covers 14 residues. The receptor comes from an adult in good health. V usage is TRBV11-2 and J usage is TRBJ1-2, with D uncertain. The input for sequencing was peripheral blood, taken on day 0 of MenACWY control vaccination. The CDR3 bases are TGTGCCAGCAGCTTAATGGCGAGTAGCGATGGCTACACCTTC. Translating it yields CASSLMASSDGYTF.